This T cell receptor (beta chain) was profiled in a study of T cell responses to AZD1222 COVID-19 vaccine. Study-wide findings and caveats: Increased Spike-specific TCR breadth and depth were observed after two AZD1222 doses.

Of note for this clone: The antigen remains unidentified.

Produced via immunoSEQ multiplex PCR; TCRdb's table is partial and in-frame only. The sample carries about 130,000 clones, approximately 91% recorded once. Per germline, CDR1 MDHEN and CDR2 SYDVKM. The CDR3 totals 13 residues. Trimming pared 3 bases from V and 1 base from J, leaving 7 bases between. This chain connects TRBV28 to TRBJ2-7, with D uncertain. The sample was peripheral blood, taken 28 days after the second AZD1222 dose. The TCR was taken from an adult who received the AZD1222 COVID-19 vaccine. The CDR3 DNA reads as TGTGCCAGCAGTTTTATTGGTTCCTACGAGCAGTACTTC. This codes for CASSFIGSYEQYF. The full variable domain, completed using reference TRBV28 and TRBJ2-7, is DVKVTQSSRYLVKRTGEKVFLECVQDMDHENMFWYRQDPGLGLRLIYFSYDVKMKEKGDIPEGYSVSREKKERFSLILESASTNQTSMYLCASSFIGSYEQYFGPGTRLTVT.